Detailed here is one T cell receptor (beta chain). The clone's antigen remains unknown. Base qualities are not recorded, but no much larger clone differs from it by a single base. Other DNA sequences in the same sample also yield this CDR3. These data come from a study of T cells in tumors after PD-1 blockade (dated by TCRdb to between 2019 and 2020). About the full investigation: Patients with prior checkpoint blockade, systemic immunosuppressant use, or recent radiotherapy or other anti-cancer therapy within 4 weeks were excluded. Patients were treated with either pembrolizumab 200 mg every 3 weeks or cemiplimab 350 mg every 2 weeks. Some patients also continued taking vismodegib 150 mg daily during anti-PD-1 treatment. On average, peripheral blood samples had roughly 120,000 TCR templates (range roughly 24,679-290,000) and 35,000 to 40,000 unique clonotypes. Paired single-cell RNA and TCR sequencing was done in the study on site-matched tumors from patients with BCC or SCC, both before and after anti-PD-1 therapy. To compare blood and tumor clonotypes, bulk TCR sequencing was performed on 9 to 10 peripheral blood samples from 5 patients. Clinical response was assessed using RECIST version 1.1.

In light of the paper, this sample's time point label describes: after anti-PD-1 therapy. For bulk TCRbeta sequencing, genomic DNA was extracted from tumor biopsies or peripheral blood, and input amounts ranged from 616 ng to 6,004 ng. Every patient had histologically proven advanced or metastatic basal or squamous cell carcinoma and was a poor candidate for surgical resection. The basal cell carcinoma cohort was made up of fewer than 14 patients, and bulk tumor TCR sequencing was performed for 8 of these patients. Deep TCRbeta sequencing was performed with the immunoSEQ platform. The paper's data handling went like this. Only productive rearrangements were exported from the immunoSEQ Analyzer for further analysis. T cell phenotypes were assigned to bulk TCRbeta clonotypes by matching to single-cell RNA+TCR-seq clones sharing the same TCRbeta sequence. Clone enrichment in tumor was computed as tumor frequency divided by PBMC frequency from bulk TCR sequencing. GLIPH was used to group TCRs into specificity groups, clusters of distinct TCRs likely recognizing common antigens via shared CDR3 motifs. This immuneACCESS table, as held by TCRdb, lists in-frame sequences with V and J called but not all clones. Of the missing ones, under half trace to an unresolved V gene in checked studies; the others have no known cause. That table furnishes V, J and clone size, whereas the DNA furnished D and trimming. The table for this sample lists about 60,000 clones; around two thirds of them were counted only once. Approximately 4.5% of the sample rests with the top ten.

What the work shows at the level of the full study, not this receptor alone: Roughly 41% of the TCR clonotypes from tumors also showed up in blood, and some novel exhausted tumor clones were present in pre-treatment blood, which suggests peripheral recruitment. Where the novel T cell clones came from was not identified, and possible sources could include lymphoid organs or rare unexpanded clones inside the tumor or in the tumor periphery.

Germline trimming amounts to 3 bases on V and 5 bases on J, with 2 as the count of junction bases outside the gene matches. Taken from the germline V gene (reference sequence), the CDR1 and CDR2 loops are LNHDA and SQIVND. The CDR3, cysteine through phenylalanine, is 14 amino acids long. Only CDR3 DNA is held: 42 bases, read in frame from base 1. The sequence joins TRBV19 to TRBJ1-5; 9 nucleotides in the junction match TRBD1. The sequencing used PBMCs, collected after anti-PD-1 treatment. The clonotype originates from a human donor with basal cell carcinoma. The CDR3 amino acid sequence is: CASSIWTGDQPQHF. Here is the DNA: TGTGCCAGTAGTATCTGGACAGGGGATCAGCCCCAGCATTTT.